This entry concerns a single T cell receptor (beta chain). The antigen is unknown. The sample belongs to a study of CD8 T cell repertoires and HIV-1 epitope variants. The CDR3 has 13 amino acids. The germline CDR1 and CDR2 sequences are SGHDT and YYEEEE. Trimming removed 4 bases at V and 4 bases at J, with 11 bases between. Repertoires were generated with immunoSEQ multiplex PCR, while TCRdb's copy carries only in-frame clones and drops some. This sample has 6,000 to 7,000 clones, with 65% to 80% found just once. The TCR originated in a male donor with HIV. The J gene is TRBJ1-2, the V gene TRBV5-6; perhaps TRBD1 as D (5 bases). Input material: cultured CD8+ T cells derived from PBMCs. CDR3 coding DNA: TGTGCCAGCAGCGACGACAGCCTCTATGGCTACACCTTC. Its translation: CASSDDSLYGYTF. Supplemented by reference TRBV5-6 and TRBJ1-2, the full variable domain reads DAGVTQSPTHLIKTRGQQVTLRCSPKSGHDTVSWYQQALGQGPQFIFQYYEEEERQRGNFPDRFSGHQFPNYSSELNVNALLLGDSALYLCASSDDSLYGYTFGSGTRLTVV.